The rows below give T cell receptor beta chains drawn from one sample of a study of T-cell memory formation after mild COVID-19. TCRdb reanalysed the 5' RACE reads using MiXCR and keeps one entry per CDR3 protein. The sample includes fewer than 650,000 distinct CDR3 sequences, about 20% of them seen just once. Sequencing used PBMCs or a T cell subset sorted from them (not recorded which). These receptors all stem from an adult woman who had mild COVID-19 (a few samples of this study predate the infection). Cell type and time point are not known. The CDR3 runs from the conserved cysteine through the conserved F or W. Fields, in order: V gene, J gene, CDR3 protein.

TRBV5-1	TRBJ2-7	CASRGLAGDEQYF
TRBV15	TRBJ1-2	CATSRDPAAGPYGYTF
TRBV7-6	TRBJ2-7	CASTTGTSGIGQYF
TRBV12-3/TRBV12-4	TRBJ1-1	CASSFYVAGQNTEAFF
TRBV21-1	TRBJ1-1	CASSKASPGRKAFF
TRBV2	TRBJ1-2	CASRDRAGGVYGYTF
TRBV5-1	TRBJ2-1	CASSLGGLAAYNEQFF
TRBV14	TRBJ2-7	CASSQRRADKPSYEQYF
TRBV12-3/TRBV12-4	TRBJ2-1	CASSEGVNNEQFF
TRBV20-1	TRBJ2-4	CSARDLYRGGGGIQYF
TRBV4-2	TRBJ2-7	CASSQVGRAHEQYF
TRBV6-5	TRBJ2-7	CASSSSSGRIGEQYF
TRBV7-8	TRBJ2-3	CASSLAPGTKTDTQYF
TRBV5-1	TRBJ2-7	CASSFKRGIPYEQYF
TRBV20-1	TRBJ2-7	CSARATWAGSPYEQYF
TRBV3-1	TRBJ2-7	CASGGTPHEQYF
TRBV12-3/TRBV12-4	TRBJ1-6	CASSPQGSNSPLHF
TRBV5-1	TRBJ1-2	CASSSNRGSAYGYTF
TRBV6-5	TRBJ1-1	CASSYAGAMNTEAFF
TRBV6-5	TRBJ1-1	CASRGGTGRATEAFF
TRBV7-9	TRBJ2-3	CASSLVGGSADTQYF
TRBV7-9	TRBJ2-1	CASSRTSGSLYNEQFF
TRBV11-2	TRBJ2-5	CASSLEFPRGREGETQYF
TRBV20-1	TRBJ2-1	CSARPLAGEFF
TRBV20-1	TRBJ1-4	CSAAGQGNNEKLFF
TRBV12-3/TRBV12-4	TRBJ1-4	CASSLGDAFATNEKLFF
TRBV7-9	TRBJ2-3	CASSKGRTSGTDTQYF
TRBV7-2	TRBJ1-1	CASSLARARVDTTEAFF
TRBV7-2	TRBJ1-1	CASSFLNTEAFF